This T cell receptor beta chain was sequenced in a study of control samples from healthy donors and cancer patients. V was cut by 10 bases and J by 0 bases, with 18 bases left in between. CDR3 length: 15 amino acids. In germline, CDR1 is MNHNY, CDR2 SVGAGI (reference sequence). This table comes from immunoSEQ multiplex PCR, and its TCRdb copy is limited to in-frame clones, with some not included. In the table there are 390,000 or so clones, about 93% of which are singletons. The chain links TRBV6-6 to TRBJ1-1, with D possibly TRBD1 on 5 matching bases. Sequencing was done on a sample of PBMCs. This receptor was obtained from a man aged 35-49 years with head and neck cancer. Written as DNA, the CDR3 is TGTGCCACCAGGGATTGGGGTACCATGAACACTGAAGCTTTCTTT. It codes for CATRDWGTMNTEAFF.